This T cell receptor beta chain was identified during a study of PD-L1 blockade in urothelial cancer. Overall study context: Patients, treated from about 2014 onward, received atezolizumab 1,200 mg intravenously every 3 weeks. Investigators checked blood 3 weeks (second dose) and 6 weeks after treatment start.

Study-wide results and limits: Expansion of tumor-associated blood clones at 3 weeks was greater in durable-benefit patients.

Repertoires were generated with immunoSEQ multiplex PCR, while TCRdb's copy carries only in-frame clones and drops some. The table lists almost 90,000 clones, over 80% of them singletons. About this clone itself: The antigen is not known.

CDR3 length: 17 amino acids. Trimming removed 0 bases from V and 8 bases from J, with 21 bases in between. From germline, CDR1 is SGHRS and CDR2 YFSETQ. Specified time point: pretreatment peripheral blood. The TCR sequence derives from a man aged 60-69 years with urothelial cancer. The chain is built from TRBV5-1 and TRBJ2-1; weak D call: TRBD2 (6 bases). Sequenced material: PBMCs, taken around atezolizumab (anti-PD-L1) treatment. Here the CDR3 reads CASSLAGTSRSVDEQFF. In DNA form, the CDR3 reads TGCGCCAGCAGCTTGGCCGGGACTTCGCGATCGGTGGATGAGCAGTTCTTC.